These 22 T cell receptor beta chains were sequenced from one sample in a study of cytomegalovirus exposure and HLA in healthy donors. PCR employed 60 Vbeta and 13 Jbeta primers. Using immunoSEQ multiplex PCR, the repertoire was profiled, and TCRdb retains in-frame clones only, with some absent. The sample gives more than 150,000 clones, roughly 76% of which show up once; approximately 6.3% is in the top ten. The sample consisted of PBMCs. The receptors shown here come from a man between 40 and 49 years old in good health and CMV-seropositive.

The chain has TRBV6-6 and TRBJ1-4, with TRBD1 matching 8 bases. The J segment lost 7 bases and the V segment lost 5 bases, leaving 6 bases of the junction unmatched. The germline CDR1 and CDR2 sequences are MNHNY and SVGAGI (reference sequence). This CDR3 comprises 14 residues. DNA of the CDR3: TGTGCCAGCAGTCCGGACAGGGTGGGTGAAAAACTGTTTTTT. It encodes CASSPDRVGEKLFF.

This rearrangement joins TRBV7-2 to TRBJ2-5, with TRBD1 identical over 10 bases. The V and J ends lost 3 bases and 5 bases, in that order; junction bases with no gene match: 6. This CDR3 spans 15 amino acids. Germline V gives CDR1 SGHTA, CDR2 FQGNSA. The DNA for the CDR3 is TGTGCCAGCAGCTTGAGACAGGGGGCGTCGGAGACCCAGTACTTC. The encoded protein is CASSLRQGASETQYF.

The chain carries TRBV27 and TRBJ2-1; a possible D gene is TRBD2 (7 bases). This CDR3 has 16 residues. Germline V gene sequence: CDR1 MNHEY, CDR2 SMNVEV (reference sequence). V gave up 0 bases and J gave up 2 bases, with 11 bases separating them. CDR3 in DNA: TGTGCCAGCAGTTTATCGGGAGGGGGGACCTACAATGAGCAGTTCTTC. This gives the protein CASSLSGGGTYNEQFF.

This clone was seen only a few times. The chain employs TRBV5-6 and TRBJ1-5; perhaps TRBD1 as D (6 bases). Germline V gene sequence: CDR1 SGHDT, CDR2 YYEEEE. The V and J ends lost 2 bases and 3 bases respectively, with 9 bases between them. The CDR3 loop spans 14 amino acids. CDR3 protein: CASSLGQNNQPQHF. CDR3 sequence (DNA): TGTGCCAGCAGCTTAGGACAGAACAATCAGCCCCAGCATTTT.

CDR3 DNA sequence: TGTGCCAGCAGCGTAACTAGCGGGGGGGCTTACGAGCAGTACTTC. Translation: CASSVTSGGAYEQYF. This chain connects TRBV7-8 to TRBJ2-7; 13 bases are shared with TRBD2. The CDR3 loop spans 15 amino acids. After removal of 5 bases from V and 4 bases from J, the junction contained 5 bases not matched to a gene. CDR1 is SGHVS and CDR2 is FQNEAQ in the germline V gene.

Points on this clone: The junction departs from germline at one end; a sequencing error may be responsible. The CDR3 protein is CASSEGISGNTIYF. CDR3 DNA sequence: TGTGCTAGCAGCGAGGGAATCTCTGGAAACACCATATATTTT. The rearrangement uses TRBV7-7 and TRBJ1-3, with no clear D. CDR3 length: 14 amino acids. Germline V lookup: CDR1 SSHAT, CDR2 FNYEAQ (reference sequence).

V usage is TRBV4-1 and J usage is TRBJ2-1; 8 bases are a match to TRBD2. CDR1 MGHRA and CDR2 YSYEKL come from the germline V gene. J lost 6 bases, V lost 5 bases, and 6 bases had no gene match. The CDR3 extends over 14 amino acids. For the CDR3, the DNA is TGCGCCAGCAGCTTCAAGCGGGGGTCCAATGAGCAGTTCTTC. It translates to CASSFKRGSNEQFF.

This chain connects TRBV27 to TRBJ1-4, with 12 bases lining up with TRBD1. This CDR3 contains 18 residues. V lost 4 bases to trimming and J lost 5 bases; unmatched junction nucleotides: 11. The germline CDR1 and CDR2 sequences are MNHEY and SMNVEV (reference sequence). This chain's CDR3 is CASSYGGTGGAGNEKLFF. The CDR3 bases are TGTGCCAGCAGTTATGGCGGGACAGGGGGCGCAGGGAATGAAAAACTGTTTTTT.

The chain uses TRBV19 and TRBJ1-5; D may be TRBD1 (6 bases). This CDR3 comprises 14 residues. Deletions cut 6 bases from V and 8 bases from J, with 17 bases between. The germline gives CDR1 LNHDA, CDR2 SQIVND (reference sequence). Here the CDR3 reads CASRGQFGEKPQHF. The DNA of the CDR3 is TGTGCCAGTAGAGGACAGTTCGGGGAGAAGCCCCAGCATTTT.

CDR3 region: CASGTRPQHF. DNA for the CDR3: TGTGCCAGTGGGACTCGGCCCCAGCATTTT. The V and J genes are TRBV27 and TRBJ1-5, with TRBD1 as a possible D gene (5 bases). Germline V lookup: CDR1 MNHEY, CDR2 SMNVEV (reference sequence). The CDR3 contains 10 residues. V dropped 9 bases and J dropped 9 bases, with 9 bases sitting between them.

The chain carries TRBV15 and TRBJ2-4, with 8 bases that match TRBD1. This CDR3 comprises 14 residues. Unmatched junction bases numbered 5, after V lost 4 bases and J lost 6 bases. Germline V gene data show CDR1 as LNHNV and CDR2 as YYDKDF (reference sequence). CDR3 in DNA: TGTGCCACCAGCAAAGGACAGGGTGGAAACATTCAGTACTTC. This sequence encodes CATSKGQGGNIQYF.

This clone has more than one count but fewer than ten. The gene calls are TRBV6-6 and TRBJ2-7; maybe TRBD1 (6 bases). Germline V gives CDR1 MNHNY, CDR2 SVGAGI (reference sequence). The ends were cut back, 4 bases at V and 2 bases at J, with 12 bases in the middle. CDR3 size: 14 residues. The DNA of the CDR3 is TGTGCCAGCAGTTTGGACAGTGCTACCTACGAGCAGTACTTC. It translates to CASSLDSATYEQYF.

The table lists this clone with a count of one. The V call is TRBV29-1, the J call TRBJ2-3; TRBD2 matches 8 bases. The CDR3 spans 13 residues. Germline V gives CDR1 SQVTM, CDR2 ANQGSEA. Trimming at V came to 7 bases and at J to 4 bases, leaving 7 bases not matched to a gene. In DNA, the CDR3 is TGCAGCGAAACGGGGGGGGGAGCAGATACGCAGTATTTT. Translated: CSETGGGADTQYF.

This clone is a singleton in its sample. This chain connects TRBV11-2 to TRBJ1-1; D perhaps matches TRBD1 (6 bases). V was trimmed by 2 bases and J by 7 bases, leaving 11 bases between them. CDR3 length: 13 residues. The germline V gene encodes CDR1 SGHAT and CDR2 FQNNGV. In DNA form, the CDR3 reads TGTGCCAGCAGCTTACGGGGGGCTGGTGAAGCTTTCTTT. As protein: CASSLRGAGEAFF.

This clone was recorded once. The rearrangement uses TRBV14 and TRBJ1-6; D is perhaps TRBD1 (6 bases). The CDR3 totals 16 residues. V lost 3 bases to trimming and J lost 4 bases, with 13 bases between them. CDR1 and CDR2 from the germline V gene are SGHDN and FVKESK. The CDR3 region has the DNA TGTGCCAGCAGCCAGTCACAGGGAAGATATAATTCACCCCTCCACTTT. It translates to CASSQSQGRYNSPLHF.

The V call is TRBV11-2, the J call TRBJ2-5; 10 positions match TRBD2. This CDR3 has 18 amino acids. Germline V gene sequence: CDR1 SGHAT, CDR2 FQNNGV. The J segment lost 4 bases and the V segment lost 1 base, leaving 12 bases of the junction unmatched. Here the CDR3 DNA reads TGTGCCAGCAGCTTAGTAACGGGACTAGCGCGTAACGGAGAGACCCAGTACTTC. Its translation: CASSLVTGLARNGETQYF.

The chain couples TRBV28 to TRBJ1-4; TRBD1 is a possible D gene (6 bases). Looked up from germline, CDR1 is MDHEN and CDR2 is SYDVKM. The CDR3 consists of 13 residues. Trimming stripped 2 bases from V and 12 bases from J, with 13 bases between. CDR3 in amino acids: CASSLTGYGELFF. The CDR3 nucleotides are TGTGCCAGCAGTTTAACAGGGTACGGGGAACTGTTTTTT.

Only a few counts were recorded for this clone. DNA for the CDR3: TGCGCCAGCAGCCAACTAGCGGGGAACTCCTACAATGAGCAGTTCTTC. This sequence encodes CASSQLAGNSYNEQFF. This chain joins TRBV4-1 and TRBJ2-1; 9 bases are shared with TRBD2. CDR1 MGHRA and CDR2 YSYEKL come from the germline V gene. This CDR3 has 16 amino acids. Trimming took 2 bases from V and 0 from J; bases not matched to a gene: 2.

This rearrangement joins TRBV7-2 to TRBJ2-1, with 10 bases fitting TRBD2. Germline V CDR1 and CDR2: SGHTA, FQGNSA. The CDR3 contains 16 residues. The J segment lost 7 bases and the V segment lost 3 bases, leaving 9 bases of the junction unmatched. CDR3 nucleotide sequence: TGTGCCAGCAGCTTCCCGAGCGGGGGGGCCTGGAATGAGCAGTTCTTC. Protein product: CASSFPSGGAWNEQFF.

The chain is built from TRBV5-6 and TRBJ1-1; weak D call: TRBD1 (5 bases). Per the germline V gene, CDR1 is SGHDT and CDR2 is YYEEEE. The CDR3 is 17 residues long. V was cut by 1 base and J by 5 bases, with 21 bases left in between. The DNA for the CDR3 is TGTGCCAGCAGCTTGTTATCTTACCGGGGGAAGGGGACTGAAGCTTTCTTT. Translation gives CASSLLSYRGKGTEAFF.

This chain connects TRBV21-1 to TRBJ1-2; TRBD1, as called in the table, went unchecked against the DNA. TRBV21-1 is flagged as a pseudogene. This CDR3 comprises 15 residues. DNA of the CDR3: TGTGCCAGCAGCGCAACCCGGGACAGGGTCTATGGCTACACCTTC. It translates to CASSATRDRVYGYTF.

The V call is TRBV5-1, the J call TRBJ1-2; D may be TRBD1 (6 bases). Trimming removed 0 bases from V and 2 bases from J, with 17 bases in between. Germline V gene sequence: CDR1 SGHRS, CDR2 YFSETQ. The CDR3 has 17 residues. The CDR3: CASSLEGGARGNYGYTF. The CDR3 DNA sequence: TGCGCCAGCAGCTTGGAGGGGGGGGCGCGGGGAAACTATGGCTACACCTTC.